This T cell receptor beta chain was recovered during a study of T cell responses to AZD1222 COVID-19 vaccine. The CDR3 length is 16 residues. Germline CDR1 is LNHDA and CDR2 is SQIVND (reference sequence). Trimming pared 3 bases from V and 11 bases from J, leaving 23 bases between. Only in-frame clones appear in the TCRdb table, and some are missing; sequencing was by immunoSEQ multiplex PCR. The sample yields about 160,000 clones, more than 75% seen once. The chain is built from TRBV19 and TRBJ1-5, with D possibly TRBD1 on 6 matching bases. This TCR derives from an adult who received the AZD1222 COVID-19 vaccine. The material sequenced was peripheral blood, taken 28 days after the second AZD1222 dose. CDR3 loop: CASSILLGQGTSTQHF. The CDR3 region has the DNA TGTGCCAGTAGTATCCTTCTAGGGCAGGGGACAAGTACCCAGCATTTT.